This TCR beta chain appears in the sequencing data of a study of Graves' ophthalmopathy and Graves' hyperthyroidism. Study-wide background: Before any treatment, peripheral blood was taken at the initial diagnosis.

Investigators amplified TCR beta CDR3 regions from RNA transcripts. Amplification began with first-round RT-PCR using HTBI primers, then second-round multiplex PCR was performed. TCRdb itself ran the multiplex PCR reads through MiXCR, one entry per CDR3 protein. The sample lists about 700,000 distinct CDR3 sequences; 40% were seen once. General observations from the study: Blood also carried most expanded thyroid clonotypes exceeding 0.001 frequency.

Every ophthalmopathy donor presented moderate-to-severe activity, CAS ≥3, NOSPECS ≥4 and duration under 3 months. The PBMCs were taken from more than 8 ml of fresh peripheral blood. This clonotype was picked up a small number of times. Its antigen remains unidentified. Trimming left V 5 bases short and J 2 bases short, with 16 bases between. Germline V gene data show CDR1 as SGHTA and CDR2 as FQGNSA. This CDR3 spans 15 amino acids. The receptor was derived from an adult man with Graves' ophthalmopathy. Material for sequencing was peripheral blood. The genes are TRBV7-2 and TRBJ2-7; TRBD1 is a possible D gene (5 bases). Here the CDR3 reads CASSPAGQGPYEQYF. CDR3 bases: TGTGCCAGCAGCCCGGCTGGGCAGGGCCCCTACGAGCAGTACTTC. Full variable domain (outside the CDR3, taken from reference TRBV7-2 and TRBJ2-7): GAGVSQSPSNKVTEKGKDVELRCDPISGHTALYWYRQSLGQGLEFLIYFQGNSAPDKSGLPSDRFSAERTGGSVSTLTIQRTQQEDSAVYLCASSPAGQGPYEQYFGPGTRLTVT.